Presented here are 30 T cell receptor beta chains from one specimen sequenced in a study of blood T cell repertoires in COVID-19. Only in-frame clones appear in the TCRdb table, and some are missing; sequencing was by immunoSEQ multiplex PCR. This sample has around 88,000 clones, with approximately 90% found just once. The sample taken for sequencing was peripheral blood. All receptors come from a man aged 55 to 70 with acute or convalescent COVID-19.

The chain carries TRBV18 and TRBJ1-1; weak D call: TRBD1 (6 bases). Trimming stripped 8 bases from V and 2 bases from J, with 15 bases between. Germline assignment: CDR1 KGHSH and CDR2 LQKENI. CDR3 length: 14 amino acids. CDR3 sequence reads: CASPRDTINTEAFF. In nucleotides, the CDR3 is TGTGCCAGCCCCCGGGACACCATAAACACTGAAGCTTTCTTT.

The chain employs TRBV2 and TRBJ2-7; perhaps TRBD2 as D (5 bases). CDR1 and CDR2 (germline): SNHLY, FYNNEI. This CDR3 contains 15 residues. V lost 6 bases and J 0 bases, leaving 15 bases between the germline ends. CDR3 sequence (DNA): TGTGCCAGCAGGGCAGCGACGGGAAGCTCCTACGAGCAGTACTTC. Protein: CASRAATGSSYEQYF. Using reference TRBV2 and TRBJ2-7 for the parts outside the CDR3, the full variable domain is EPEVTQTPSHQVTQMGQEVILRCVPISNHLYFYWYRQILGQKVEFLVSFYNNEISEKSEIFDDQFSVERPDGSNFTLKIRSTKLEDSAMYFCASRAATGSSYEQYFGPGTRLTVT.

This sequence joins TRBV10-3 and TRBJ1-6; D is unclear. V shed 10 bases and J shed 7 bases, with 14 bases lying between them. The CDR3 extends over 13 amino acids. The germline gives CDR1 ENHRY, CDR2 SYGVKD. CDR3 bases: TGTGCCACTCACGAGGTGATCAATTCACCCCTCCACTTT. Protein product: CATHEVINSPLHF.

The chain joins TRBV19 to TRBJ1-2; D is uncertain. V shed 7 bases and J shed 8 bases, with 14 bases lying between them. In germline, CDR1 is LNHDA, CDR2 SQIVND (reference sequence). The CDR3 extends over 12 amino acids. CDR3 sequence reads: CASTDDGGGYTF. The CDR3 coding sequence is TGTGCCAGTACCGACGACGGCGGCGGCTACACCTTC.

The chain uses TRBV9 and TRBJ2-3, with 8 bases aligning to TRBD2. This CDR3 spans 15 amino acids. Trimming took 5 bases from V and 2 from J; bases not matched to a gene: 7. In germline, CDR1 is SGDLS, CDR2 YYNGEE. In DNA form, the CDR3 reads TGTGCCAGCAGTATCAGCGGGGGCAACACAGATACGCAGTATTTT. As protein: CASSISGGNTDTQYF. Full variable domain (rest looked up from reference TRBV9 and TRBJ2-3): DSGVTQTPKHLITATGQRVTLRCSPRSGDLSVYWYQQSLDQGLQFLIQYYNGEERAKGNILERFSAQQFPDLHSELNLSSLELGDSALYFCASSISGGNTDTQYFGPGTRLTVL.

This clone has just a few counts. V gene TRBV28 combines with J gene TRBJ2-3; 13 bases fit TRBD2. V lost 5 bases, J lost 5 bases, and 7 bases stayed unmatched. Germline lookup yields CDR1 MDHEN and CDR2 SYDVKM. The CDR3 has 16 amino acids. The CDR3 bases are TGTGCCAGCAGTCCCGGACTAGCGGGAGAGGTAGATACGCAGTATTTT. Protein product: CASSPGLAGEVDTQYF.

The genes are TRBV3-1 (or the pseudogene TRBV3-2) and TRBJ1-5; TRBD1 matches at 8 bases. V lost 7 bases, J lost 0 bases, and 14 bases stayed unmatched. Germline loops: CDR1 LGHDT, CDR2 YNNKEL (reference sequence). CDR3 size: 18 residues. The CDR3 sequence: CASIVKDRDLYSNQPQHF. The CDR3 DNA sequence: TGTGCCAGCATTGTAAAGGACAGGGACCTTTATAGCAATCAGCCCCAGCATTTT.

The genes are TRBV12-3 or TRBV12-4 and TRBJ2-5, with 7 bases identical to TRBD1. The CDR3 sequence is 13 residues long. The J segment lost 5 bases and the V segment lost 5 bases, leaving 5 bases of the junction unmatched. CDR3 sequence reads: CASSNRGLETQYF. As DNA, the CDR3 is TGTGCCAGCAGTAACAGGGGTCTGGAGACCCAGTACTTC.

The rearrangement uses TRBV2 and TRBJ1-2, with unresolved D. Germline loops: CDR1 SNHLY, CDR2 FYNNEI. CDR3 length equals 13 residues. V shed 6 bases and J shed 0 bases, with 8 bases lying between them. The CDR3 DNA is TGTGCCAGCAGGGCCGGGGCTAACTATGGCTACACCTTC. It specifies CASRAGANYGYTF.

This rearrangement joins TRBV6-1 to TRBJ1-1; TRBD1 is a possible D gene (5 bases). Germline V lookup: CDR1 MNHNS, CDR2 SASEGT. The CDR3 has 16 amino acids. V gave up 3 bases and J gave up 3 bases, with 17 bases separating them. CDR3 sequence (DNA): TGTGCCAGCAGTGATGGGGCGCGGGGCATGTACACTGAAGCTTTCTTT. Its protein product is CASSDGARGMYTEAFF.

V gene TRBV28 combines with J gene TRBJ1-1, with no clear D. The CDR3 totals 13 residues. Germline CDR1 MDHEN, CDR2 SYDVKM. Trimming took off 5 bases at V and 5 bases at J, with 12 bases between the two ends. DNA of the CDR3: TGTGCCAGCAGTCCGTCCAGTGGTACTGAAGCTTTCTTT. Translating it yields CASSPSSGTEAFF.

The chain is built from TRBV4-2 and TRBJ2-1, with 7 nucleotides matching TRBD2. The CDR3 extends over 17 amino acids. Germline V gene lookup returns CDR1 LGHNA and CDR2 YNFKEQ. With 1 base clipped from V and 2 bases from J, the junction kept 8 bases outside the gene matches. The CDR3 coding sequence is TGTGCCAGCAGCCAAGTCGGGGGAGGGCCCACCTACAATGAGCAGTTCTTC. Its translation is CASSQVGGGPTYNEQFF.

The CDR3 spells CASSQALPQETGELFF. CDR3 nucleotides: TGCGCCAGCAGCCAAGCCCTACCGCAGGAAACCGGGGAGCTGTTTTTT. The chain carries TRBV4-3 and TRBJ2-2; D not resolved. The CDR3 has 16 residues. Between the trimmed V and J ends, which lost 1 base and 5 bases, there was a span of 14 bases. CDR1 and CDR2 (germline): LGHNA, YSLEER.

V gene TRBV6-5 combines with J gene TRBJ1-5; maybe TRBD1 (5 bases). Germline CDR1 is MNHEY and CDR2 is SVGAGI. Deletions cut 7 bases from V and 7 bases from J, with 17 bases between. The CDR3 spans 14 residues. The CDR3 reads CASNPGRGFQPQHF. The CDR3 DNA sequence: TGTGCCAGCAACCCTGGTAGGGGCTTCCAGCCCCAGCATTTT.

The chain joins TRBV4-2 to TRBJ1-5; tentative D call: TRBD1 (5 bases). This CDR3 contains 17 residues. V lost 4 bases, J lost 5 bases, and 21 bases lay in between. Germline CDR1 LGHNA, CDR2 YNFKEQ. CDR3 DNA: TGTGCCAGCAGCCCCACCTTCGACAGATACTTCTATCAGCCCCAGCATTTT. Translation gives CASSPTFDRYFYQPQHF.

This rearrangement joins TRBV18 to TRBJ1-1, with 10 bases identical to TRBD1. Germline assignment: CDR1 KGHSH and CDR2 LQKENI. V lost 0 bases to trimming and J lost 1 base; unmatched junction nucleotides: 5. The CDR3 sequence is 17 residues long. The CDR3 spells CASSPPGQGKRNTEAFF. CDR3 nucleotide sequence: TGTGCCAGCTCACCACCGGGACAGGGGAAAAGGAACACTGAAGCTTTCTTT.

The V and J genes are TRBV6-5 and TRBJ1-6, with a tentative D call TRBD1 (5 bases). The germline gives CDR1 MNHEY, CDR2 SVGAGI. Trimming shortened V by 7 bases and J by 7 bases, and 11 bases separated the two germline ends. This CDR3 region has 13 residues. CDR3 in DNA: TGTGCCAGCACCCAGGGCATGAATTCACCCCTCCACTTT. It encodes CASTQGMNSPLHF.

This chain links TRBV5-1 with TRBJ1-6; maybe TRBD1 (5 bases). The V gene's germline CDR1 is SGHRS and CDR2 YFSETQ. Trimming shortened V by 0 bases and J by 9 bases, and 13 bases separated the two germline ends. The CDR3 runs 15 residues. The CDR3 bases are TGCGCCAGCAGCTTGGATCAGGGCTTCGGTTCACCCCTCCACTTT. Its protein is CASSLDQGFGSPLHF.

The sample holds one count of this clone. CDR3 in amino acids: CASSYSRDLGGYTF. CDR3 in DNA: TGTGCCAGCAGTTACTCGAGGGATCTGGGCGGCTACACCTTC. The chain is built from TRBV6-2 or TRBV6-3 and TRBJ1-2; D uncertain. This CDR3 is 14 amino acids long. Germline assignment: CDR1 MNHEY and CDR2 SVGEGT. Trimming removed 0 bases from V and 8 bases from J, with 13 bases in between.

The rearrangement uses TRBV24-1 and TRBJ2-2; tentative D call: TRBD2 (5 bases). In germline, CDR1 is KGHDR, CDR2 SFDVKD. V was cut by 5 bases and J by 4 bases, with 10 bases left in between. CDR3 length: 14 amino acids. CDR3 sequence (DNA): TGTGCCACCAGTGCCCCCGGAGGCACCGGGGAGCTGTTTTTT. It translates to CATSAPGGTGELFF.

The chain recombines TRBV20-1 with TRBJ1-5; 7 nucleotides line up with TRBD1. V trimming: 3 bases; J trimming: 3 bases; junction bases outside the gene matches: 11. This CDR3 region has 16 residues. In germline, CDR1 is DFQATT, CDR2 SNEGSKA (reference sequence). The CDR3, as DNA: TGCAGTGCTAGTCCACAGGGGCCTTTATCCAATCAGCCCCAGCATTTT. This encodes CSASPQGPLSNQPQHF.

DNA for the CDR3: TGCAGTGCTAGAACAGACAATGAGCAGTTCTTC. Amino acids: CSARTDNEQFF. The chain is built from TRBV20-1 and TRBJ2-1; unclear D gene. The CDR3 has 11 amino acids. Trimming cost V 2 bases and J 5 bases, with 4 bases left between them. CDR1 and CDR2 (germline): DFQATT, SNEGSKA (reference sequence).

The chain is built from TRBV11-2 and TRBJ1-2; 7 nucleotides line up with TRBD1. Germline CDR1 and CDR2: SGHAT and FQNNGV. Unmatched junction bases numbered 12, after V lost 8 bases and J lost 0 bases. The CDR3 runs to 16 residues. The CDR3 protein is CASSFAGGGANYGYTF. The CDR3 DNA follows: TGTGCCAGCTCTTTCGCAGGGGGTGGTGCTAACTATGGCTACACCTTC.

This sequence joins TRBV4-2 and TRBJ1-5, with TRBD1 matching 8 bases. This CDR3 is built from 16 residues. Germline assignment: CDR1 LGHNA and CDR2 YNFKEQ. The V gene end was trimmed by 0 bases and the J gene end by 5 bases; junction bases not matched to a gene: 6. The CDR3 nucleotides are TGTGCCAGCAGCCAAGAAGTCGGGACAGGTTATCAGCCCCAGCATTTT. This codes for CASSQEVGTGYQPQHF.

The CDR3 nucleotides are TGTGCCAGCAGCTTGTACCAGGGTCGTTCCGGAAACACCATATATTTT. It encodes CASSLYQGRSGNTIYF. This chain joins TRBV7-6 and TRBJ1-3, with D possibly matching TRBD1 (5 bases). CDR1 is SGHVS, CDR2 FNYEAQ, per germline. This CDR3 region has 16 residues. Trimming shortened V by 3 bases and J by 4 bases, and 16 bases separated the two germline ends.

This clone was observed a single time. The chain couples TRBV5-4 to TRBJ2-7; maybe TRBD2 (5 bases). Trimming shortened V by 4 bases and J by 6 bases, and 14 bases separated the two germline ends. Germline-derived CDR1 and CDR2 are SGHNT and YYREEE (reference sequence). CDR3 length: 13 amino acids. DNA for the CDR3: TGTGCCAGCAGCCGGACTCTGGCTACCGAGCAGTACTTC. Translation gives CASSRTLATEQYF.

This clone was found once. The chain links TRBV18 to TRBJ2-3; D is uncertain. Trimming shortened V by 3 bases and J by 8 bases, and 15 bases separated the two germline ends. Germline lookup yields CDR1 KGHSH and CDR2 LQKENI. The CDR3 consists of 14 residues. The CDR3 coding sequence is TGTGCCAGCTCACCCTCCGACAATCGACGTACGCAGTATTTT. Translated, it gives CASSPSDNRRTQYF.

The chain joins TRBV7-2 to TRBJ2-7; 8 bases align to TRBD2. Trimming cost V 5 bases and J 3 bases; bases outside gene matches: 6. The CDR3 is 14 residues long. CDR1 and CDR2 (germline): SGHTA, FQGNSA. DNA for the CDR3: TGTGCCAGCAGCCCAGCGGGAGAGGTCTACGAGCAGTACTTC. This sequence encodes CASSPAGEVYEQYF.

This chain uses TRBV18 with TRBJ2-1; D perhaps matches TRBD1 (7 bases). This CDR3 is built from 17 residues. V lost 0 bases and J lost 6, with 18 bases in between. CDR1 is KGHSH and CDR2 is LQKENI in the germline V gene. In DNA, the CDR3 is TGTGCCAGCTCACCACCAGCGGGCCTAAAGGGGGCCAATGAGCAGTTCTTC. Encoded protein: CASSPPAGLKGANEQFF.

The V call is TRBV7-2, the J call TRBJ2-3, with TRBD2 matching over 9 bases. This CDR3 comprises 15 residues. The V gene's germline CDR1 is SGHTA and CDR2 FQGNSA. Unmatched junction bases numbered 5, after V lost 2 bases and J lost 5 bases. CDR3 in DNA: TGTGCCAGCAGCTTATTAGCGGGAGCTAGAGATACGCAGTATTTT. It yields the protein CASSLLAGARDTQYF.